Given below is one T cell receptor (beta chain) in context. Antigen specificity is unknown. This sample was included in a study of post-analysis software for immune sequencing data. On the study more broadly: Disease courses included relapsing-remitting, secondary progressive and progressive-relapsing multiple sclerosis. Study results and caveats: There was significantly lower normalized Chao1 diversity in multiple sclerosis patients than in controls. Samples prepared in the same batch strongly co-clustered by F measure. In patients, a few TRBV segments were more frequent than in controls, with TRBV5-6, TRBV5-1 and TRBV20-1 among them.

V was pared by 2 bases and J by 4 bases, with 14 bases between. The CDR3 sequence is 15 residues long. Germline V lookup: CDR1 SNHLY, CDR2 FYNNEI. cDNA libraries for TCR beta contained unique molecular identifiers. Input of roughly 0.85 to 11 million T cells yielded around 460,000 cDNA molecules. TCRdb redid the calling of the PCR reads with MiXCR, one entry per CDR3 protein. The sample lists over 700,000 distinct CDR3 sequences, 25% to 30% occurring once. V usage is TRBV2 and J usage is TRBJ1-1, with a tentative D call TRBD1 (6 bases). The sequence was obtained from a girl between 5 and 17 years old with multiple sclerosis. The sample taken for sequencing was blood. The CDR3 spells CASSESGAESTEAFF. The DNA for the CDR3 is TGTGCCAGCAGTGAATCAGGGGCTGAGAGCACTGAAGCTTTCTTT.